The following is a T cell receptor beta chain sequence with its context. Its antigen remains unidentified. This sample was included in a study of T cells expressing NK-cell markers. Study results and limitations: Of the CD8+ T cell pool in over 5 donors, roughly 1.0-8% was accounted for by dominant NKG2C+ clonotypes. Whether expanded NKG2C+ T cell clones were HCMV specific stayed uncertain.

TCRdb reanalyzed the 5' RACE reads and collapses them to one entry per CDR3 protein, without DNA. Recorded here are 300,000 to 450,000 distinct CDR3 sequences; the top ten clones represent 5% to 5.5%. Germline V gene data show CDR1 as MNHEY and CDR2 as SMNVEV (reference sequence). CDR3 size: 14 residues. The clonotype comes from a man aged 18 to 69 in good health. V gene TRBV27 combines with J gene TRBJ2-7; with no DNA, the TCRdb D assignment of TRBD2 cannot be verified. The material sequenced was blood T cells: a sorted CD56 or NKG2C T cell subset, CD4+ or CD8+ T cells, or bulk PBMC T cells (not recorded which). The CDR3 loop is CASRQRGGAYEQYF.